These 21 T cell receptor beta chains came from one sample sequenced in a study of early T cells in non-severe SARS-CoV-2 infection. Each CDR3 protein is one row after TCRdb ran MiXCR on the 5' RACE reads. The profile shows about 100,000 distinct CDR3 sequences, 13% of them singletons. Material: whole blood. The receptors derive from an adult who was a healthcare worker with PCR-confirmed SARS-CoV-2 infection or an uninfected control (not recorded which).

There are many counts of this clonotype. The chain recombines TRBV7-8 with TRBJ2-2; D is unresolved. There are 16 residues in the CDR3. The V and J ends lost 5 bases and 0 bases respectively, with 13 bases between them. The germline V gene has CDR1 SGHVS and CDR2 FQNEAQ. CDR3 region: CASSARPAANTGELFF. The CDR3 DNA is TGTGCCAGCAGCGCGAGACCGGCTGCGAACACCGGGGAGCTGTTTTTT.

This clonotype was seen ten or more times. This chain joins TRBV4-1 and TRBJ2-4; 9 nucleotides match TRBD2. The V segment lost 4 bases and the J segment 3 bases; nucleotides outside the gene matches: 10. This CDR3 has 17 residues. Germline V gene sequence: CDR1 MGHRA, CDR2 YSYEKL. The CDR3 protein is CASSRISGGTGKNIQYF. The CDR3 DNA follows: TGCGCCAGCAGCCGGATTAGCGGGGGCACGGGCAAAAACATTCAGTACTTC.

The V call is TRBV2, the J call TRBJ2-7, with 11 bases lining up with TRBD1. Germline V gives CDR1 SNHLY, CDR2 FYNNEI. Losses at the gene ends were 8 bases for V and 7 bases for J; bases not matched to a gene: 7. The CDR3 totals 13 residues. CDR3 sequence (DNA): TGTGCCAGCGGGGGACAGGGGGTGAGTGAGCAGTACTTC. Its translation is CASGGQGVSEQYF.

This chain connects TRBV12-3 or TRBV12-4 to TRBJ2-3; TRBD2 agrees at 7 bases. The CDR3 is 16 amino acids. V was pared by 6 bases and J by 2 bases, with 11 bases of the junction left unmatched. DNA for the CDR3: TGTGCCAGCAGCCTCCGGGAGGCGGGGCCCACAGATACGCAGTATTTT. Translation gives CASSLREAGPTDTQYF.

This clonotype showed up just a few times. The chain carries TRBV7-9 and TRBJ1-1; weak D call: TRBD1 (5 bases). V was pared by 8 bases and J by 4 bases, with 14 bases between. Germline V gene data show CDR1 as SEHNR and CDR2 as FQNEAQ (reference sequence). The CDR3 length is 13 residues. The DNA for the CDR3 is TGTGCCAGCTCCCGGGGCCATGTCACTGAAGCTTTCTTT. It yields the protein CASSRGHVTEAFF.

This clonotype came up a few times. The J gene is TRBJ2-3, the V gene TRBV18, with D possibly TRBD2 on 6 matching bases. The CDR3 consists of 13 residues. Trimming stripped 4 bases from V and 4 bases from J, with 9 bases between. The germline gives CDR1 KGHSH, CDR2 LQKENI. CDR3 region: CASSLRGPDTQYF. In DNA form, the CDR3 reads TGTGCCAGCTCACTGCGGGGCCCAGATACGCAGTATTTT.

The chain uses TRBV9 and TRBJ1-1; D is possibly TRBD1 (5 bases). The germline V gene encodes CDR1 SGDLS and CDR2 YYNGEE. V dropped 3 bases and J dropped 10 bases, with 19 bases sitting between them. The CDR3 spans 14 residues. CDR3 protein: CASSASGQGGVAFF. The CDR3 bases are TGTGCCAGCAGCGCCTCCGGGCAGGGTGGTGTAGCTTTCTTT.

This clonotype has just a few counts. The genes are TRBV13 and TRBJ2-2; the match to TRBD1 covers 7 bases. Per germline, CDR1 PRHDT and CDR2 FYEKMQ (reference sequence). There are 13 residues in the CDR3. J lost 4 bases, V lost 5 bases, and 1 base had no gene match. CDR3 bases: TGTGCCAGCAGCAACAGGGGCACCGGGGAGCTGTTTTTT. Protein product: CASSNRGTGELFF.

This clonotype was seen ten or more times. The CDR3 is CASTDRGNYEQYF. CDR3 nucleotides: TGTGCCAGTACGGACAGGGGCAACTACGAGCAGTACTTC. V is TRBV28 and J is TRBJ2-7; 9 nucleotides agree with TRBD1. This CDR3 comprises 13 residues. Germline values: CDR1 MDHEN, CDR2 SYDVKM. The trim removed 9 bases at V and 3 bases at J, leaving 6 bases unmatched.

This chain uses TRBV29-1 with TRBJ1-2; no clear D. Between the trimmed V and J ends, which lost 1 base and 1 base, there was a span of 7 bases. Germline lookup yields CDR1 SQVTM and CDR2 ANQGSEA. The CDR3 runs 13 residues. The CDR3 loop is CSVEVGVNYGYTF. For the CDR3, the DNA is TGCAGCGTTGAAGTTGGGGTTAACTATGGCTACACCTTC.

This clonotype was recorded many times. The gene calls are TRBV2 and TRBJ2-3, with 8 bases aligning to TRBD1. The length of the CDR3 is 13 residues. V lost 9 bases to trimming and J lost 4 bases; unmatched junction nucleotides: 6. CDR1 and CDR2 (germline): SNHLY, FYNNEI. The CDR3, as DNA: TGTGCCAGGGACAGGGACCCCCCAGATACGCAGTATTTT. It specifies CARDRDPPDTQYF.

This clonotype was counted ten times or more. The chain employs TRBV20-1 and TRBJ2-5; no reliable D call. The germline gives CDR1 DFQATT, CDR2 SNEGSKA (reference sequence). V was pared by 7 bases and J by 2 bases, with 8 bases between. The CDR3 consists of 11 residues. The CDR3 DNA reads TGCAGTGGTCAGGAGCAAGAGACCCAGTACTTC. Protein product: CSGQEQETQYF.

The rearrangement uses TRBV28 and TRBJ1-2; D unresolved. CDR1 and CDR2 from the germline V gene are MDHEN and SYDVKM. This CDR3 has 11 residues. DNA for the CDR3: TGTGTCAGTTCCCCCCCGGCTGGCTACACCTTC. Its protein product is CVSSPPAGYTF.

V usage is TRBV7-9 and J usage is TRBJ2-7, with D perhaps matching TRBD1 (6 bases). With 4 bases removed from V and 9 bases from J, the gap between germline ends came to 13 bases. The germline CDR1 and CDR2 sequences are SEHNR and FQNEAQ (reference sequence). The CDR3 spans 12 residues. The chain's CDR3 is CASSSRQVGQYF. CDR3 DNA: TGTGCCAGCAGCTCACGACAGGTTGGGCAGTACTTC.

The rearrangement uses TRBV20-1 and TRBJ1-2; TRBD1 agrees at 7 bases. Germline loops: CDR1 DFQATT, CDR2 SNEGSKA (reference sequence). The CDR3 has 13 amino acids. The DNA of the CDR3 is TGCAGCCAGGGGGTAGAGATTAGCTATGGCTACACCTTC. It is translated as CSQGVEISYGYTF.

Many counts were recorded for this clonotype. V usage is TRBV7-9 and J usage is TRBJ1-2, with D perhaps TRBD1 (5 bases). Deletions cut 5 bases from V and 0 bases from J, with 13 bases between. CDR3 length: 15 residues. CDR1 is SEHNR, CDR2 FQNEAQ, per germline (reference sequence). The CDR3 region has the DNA TGTGCCAGCAGCAAAGGTTCGACAGCTAACTATGGCTACACCTTC. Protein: CASSKGSTANYGYTF. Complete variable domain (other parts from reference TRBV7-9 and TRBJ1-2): DTGVSQNPRHKITKRGQNVTFRCDPISEHNRLYWYRQTLGQGPEFLTYFQNEAQLEKSRLLSDRFSAERPKGSFSTLEIQRTEQGDSAMYLCASSKGSTANYGYTFGSGTRLTVV.

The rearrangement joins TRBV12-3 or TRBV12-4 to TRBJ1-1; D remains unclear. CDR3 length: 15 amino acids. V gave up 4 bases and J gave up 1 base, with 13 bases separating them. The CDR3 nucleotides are TGTGCCAGCAGTTCTTCATCGCGGAGGAACACTGAAGCTTTCTTT. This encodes CASSSSSRRNTEAFF.

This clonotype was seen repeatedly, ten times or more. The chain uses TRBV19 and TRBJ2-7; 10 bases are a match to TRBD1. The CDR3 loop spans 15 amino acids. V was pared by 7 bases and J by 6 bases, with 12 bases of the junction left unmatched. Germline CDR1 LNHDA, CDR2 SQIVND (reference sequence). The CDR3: CASKGSGTGDSEQYF. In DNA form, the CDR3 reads TGTGCCAGTAAGGGTTCCGGGACAGGGGACTCCGAGCAGTACTTC.

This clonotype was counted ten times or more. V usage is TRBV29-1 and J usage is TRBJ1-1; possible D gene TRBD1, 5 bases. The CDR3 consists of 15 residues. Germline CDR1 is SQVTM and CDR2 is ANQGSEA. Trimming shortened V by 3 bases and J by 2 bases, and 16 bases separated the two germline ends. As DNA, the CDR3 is TGCAGCGTTGACGGCCAGGGAATAGTAAACACTGAAGCTTTCTTT. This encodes CSVDGQGIVNTEAFF.

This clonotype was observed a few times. Written as DNA, the CDR3 is TGCGCCAGCAGCCAAGATCCCGTCCACGAGCAGTACTTC. As protein: CASSQDPVHEQYF. This sequence joins TRBV4-1 and TRBJ2-7; the D is unclear. Per the germline V gene, CDR1 is MGHRA and CDR2 is YSYEKL. Trimming took 0 bases from V and 5 from J, leaving 8 bases between them. The CDR3 is 13 residues long.

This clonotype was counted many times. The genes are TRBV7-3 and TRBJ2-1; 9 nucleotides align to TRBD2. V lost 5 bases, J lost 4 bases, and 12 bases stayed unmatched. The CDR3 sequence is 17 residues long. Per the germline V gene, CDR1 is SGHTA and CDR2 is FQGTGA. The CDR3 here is CASSRSSEGLAYNEQFF. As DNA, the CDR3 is TGTGCCAGCAGCCGATCCTCGGAAGGACTAGCGTACAATGAGCAGTTCTTC.